These 8 T cell receptor beta chains originate from one sample sequenced in a study of graft-versus-host responses after intestinal transplantation. No antigen has been identified for these receptors. Sequencing used immunoSEQ multiplex PCR; TCRdb keeps in-frame clones, though not all of them. The sample lists over 90,000 clones; roughly 89% were seen once. Source: unstimulated CD4+ T cells sorted from spleen or lymph node cells, taken before transplant. These receptor sequences come from a human donor who was the organ donor for an intestinal transplant.

J is TRBJ1-5 and V is TRBV19, with a weak D call TRBD1 (5 bases). V was shortened by 3 bases and J by 1 base, with 13 bases between the two germline ends. The CDR3 is 16 amino acids. Germline V gives CDR1 LNHDA, CDR2 SQIVND (reference sequence). The CDR3 sequence: CASSIKGTQSNQPQHF. In nucleotides, the CDR3 is TGTGCCAGTAGTATTAAAGGGACTCAAAGCAATCAGCCCCAGCATTTT.

The chain is built from TRBV19 and TRBJ2-7; D gene unclear. This CDR3 is 14 amino acids long. Per the germline V gene, CDR1 is LNHDA and CDR2 is SQIVND (reference sequence). The germline V and J ends were trimmed by 6 bases and 6 bases, with 18 bases remaining between them. The CDR3 here is CASSFRLSSSEQYF. Here the CDR3 DNA reads TGTGCCAGTAGCTTCAGGTTAAGCTCAAGCGAGCAGTACTTC.

The V gene is TRBV18, the J gene TRBJ1-4; 8 bases fit TRBD1. CDR1 is KGHSH, CDR2 LQKENI, per germline. Trimming at V came to 3 bases and at J to 1 base, leaving 13 bases not matched to a gene. The CDR3 is made up of 19 amino acids. The CDR3 is CASSPYGQGGRKTNEKLFF. Here the CDR3 DNA reads TGTGCCAGCTCACCTTATGGACAGGGCGGGCGGAAAACTAATGAAAAACTGTTTTTT. Full variable domain (outside the CDR3, taken from reference TRBV18 and TRBJ1-4): NAGVMQNPRHLVRRRGQEARLRCSPMKGHSHVYWYRQLPEEGLKFMVYLQKENIIDESGMPKERFSAEFPKEGPSILRIQQVVRGDSAAYFCASSPYGQGGRKTNEKLFFGSGTQLSVL.

This chain uses TRBV14 with TRBJ1-2; 7 bases agree with TRBD1. CDR1 and CDR2 from the germline V gene are SGHDN and FVKESK. After removal of 5 bases from V and 0 bases from J, the junction contained 6 bases not matched to a gene. This CDR3 has 15 residues. CDR3 amino acids: CASSTRQGSNYGYTF. Here the CDR3 DNA reads TGTGCCAGCAGCACTCGACAGGGTTCTAACTATGGCTACACCTTC.

Notes on this clone: This sample also contains other DNA sequences that code for the same CDR3. The chain couples TRBV2 to TRBJ2-7; TRBD2 aligns across 11 bases. The trim removed 3 bases at V and 2 bases at J, leaving 3 bases unmatched. Per germline, CDR1 SNHLY and CDR2 FYNNEI. The CDR3 spans 15 residues. CDR3 DNA: TGTGCCAGCAGTGACAGACTAGCGGGGCCCTACGAGCAGTACTTC. Its protein is CASSDRLAGPYEQYF.

The rearrangement links TRBV7-2 to TRBJ1-2; 7 bases map to TRBD1. V dropped 1 base and J dropped 2; count of bases not matched to a gene: 7. Germline assignment: CDR1 SGHTA and CDR2 FQGNSA. The CDR3 consists of 16 residues. CDR3 nucleotide sequence: TGTGCCAGCAGCTTAGAATGGTCAGGGGGAAACTATGGCTACACCTTC. It translates to CASSLEWSGGNYGYTF.

The J gene is TRBJ1-4, the V gene TRBV27, with 9 bases lining up with TRBD1. The CDR3 consists of 19 residues. The V segment lost 0 bases and the J segment 1 base; nucleotides outside the gene matches: 9. From germline, CDR1 is MNHEY and CDR2 SMNVEV (reference sequence). The CDR3 loop reads CASSLSGTGLVRTNEKLFF. In DNA form, the CDR3 reads TGTGCCAGCAGTTTATCCGGGACAGGGCTAGTGAGAACTAATGAAAAACTGTTTTTT.

V gene TRBV9 combines with J gene TRBJ2-2; weak D call: TRBD2 (6 bases). V was trimmed by 4 bases and J by 3 bases, leaving 19 bases between them. The CDR3 extends over 17 amino acids. The germline V gene encodes CDR1 SGDLS and CDR2 YYNGEE. The CDR3 loop is CASSPLFGGGDTGELFF. The CDR3 DNA is TGTGCCAGCAGCCCCTTGTTCGGGGGTGGGGACACCGGGGAGCTGTTTTTT.